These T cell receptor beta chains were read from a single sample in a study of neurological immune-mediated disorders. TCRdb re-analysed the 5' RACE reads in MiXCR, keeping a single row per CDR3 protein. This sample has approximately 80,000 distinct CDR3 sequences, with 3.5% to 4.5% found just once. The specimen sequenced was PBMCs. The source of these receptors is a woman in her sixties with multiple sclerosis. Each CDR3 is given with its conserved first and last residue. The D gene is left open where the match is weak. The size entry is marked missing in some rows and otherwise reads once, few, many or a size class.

TGTGCCTCCATGATCGGGGACGCCGACTACAATGAGCAGTTCTTC,CASMIGDADYNEQFF,NA,15,TRBV15,many,TRBJ2-1
TGTGCTAGCAGCCCCGGGACTACTGGTTTCGGGGAGCTGTTTTTT,CASSPGTTGFGELFF,TRBD2,15,TRBV7-7,many,TRBJ2-2
TGCAGTGCTAGAGATATAGCGGGACCCTCCTACAATGAGCAGTTCTTC,CSARDIAGPSYNEQFF,TRBD2,16,TRBV20-1,many,TRBJ2-1
TGTGCCAGCAGGTCAGGACAGAACACTGAAGCTTTCTTT,CASRSGQNTEAFF,NA,13,TRBV7-2,many,TRBJ1-1
TGTGCCAGCTCACCACCGGGCAGGGGGCTGGGGAATGAGCAGTTCTTC,CASSPPGRGLGNEQFF,TRBD1,16,TRBV18,few,TRBJ2-1
TGCAGTGCTAGAGATATTCGGAGCGGGGGGTCATACGAGCAGTACTTC,CSARDIRSGGSYEQYF,TRBD2,16,TRBV20-1,many,TRBJ2-7
TGTGCCACCAGGCCGGCGCGACAGACCTCCTACGAGCAGTACTTC,CATRPARQTSYEQYF,NA,15,TRBV15,many,TRBJ2-7
TGCAGTGCTAGAGCGGACACAAGGGGCACCGGGGAGCTGTTTTTT,CSARADTRGTGELFF,NA,15,TRBV20-1,many,TRBJ2-2
TGCGCCAGCAGCTTGGTCAGCTATGGCTACACCTTC,CASSLVSYGYTF,NA,12,TRBV5-1,many,TRBJ1-2
TGCAGCGTCGGACACCAGTCTGGGGCCAACGTCCTGACTTTC,CSVGHQSGANVLTF,NA,14,TRBV29-1,many,TRBJ2-6
TGTGCCAGCAGCGCCTCAGGGGGGCGCGAGCAGTACTTC,CASSASGGREQYF,NA,13,TRBV7-6,many,TRBJ2-7
TGTGCCAGCAGCGCGGACGCCGGGACAGGGTTACAGCCCCAGCATTTT,CASSADAGTGLQPQHF,TRBD1,16,TRBV7-9,many,TRBJ1-5
TGTGCCAGCAACCCCTTGGGTTTGAACACTGAAGCTTTCTTT,CASNPLGLNTEAFF,NA,14,TRBV12-3/TRBV12-4,many,TRBJ1-1
TGCAGTGCTAAAACAGGTGGAGGCAGGGGGGAGTACGAGCAGTACTTC,CSAKTGGGRGEYEQYF,NA,16,TRBV20-1,many,TRBJ2-7
TGTGCCAGCAGCCAAAGTCCCGCGAACCTCAATCATTATAATTCACCCCTCCACTTT,CASSQSPANLNHYNSPLHF,NA,19,TRBV3-1,many,TRBJ1-6
TGCGCCAGCAGCTTGGGACAGGGTGTGGGCACAGATACGCAGTATTTT,CASSLGQGVGTDTQYF,TRBD1,16,TRBV5-1,many,TRBJ2-3
TGCGCCAGCAGCTTGGCGGGGGGGATTCACCAAGAGACCCAGTACTTC,CASSLAGGIHQETQYF,TRBD2,16,TRBV5-1,NA,TRBJ2-5
TGTGCCAGCAGCTTCAGTCATTGGTCCCCTCAAGAGACCCAGTACTTC,CASSFSHWSPQETQYF,NA,16,TRBV7-6,many,TRBJ2-5
TGTGCCAGCAGCCCCGGACTAGCGGGGGCCGATAGCACAGATACGCAGTATTTT,CASSPGLAGADSTDTQYF,TRBD2,18,TRBV7-9,many,TRBJ2-3
TGTGCCAGCAGTGACTTCGCGGACAGGGCCTATGGCTACACCTTC,CASSDFADRAYGYTF,TRBD1,15,TRBV6-4,many,TRBJ1-2
TGTGCCAGCTCGTGGGACAGCCTCTCCTACGAGCAGTACTTC,CASSWDSLSYEQYF,TRBD1,14,TRBV18,many,TRBJ2-7
TGCGCCAGCAGCTTGGAGGCAACCTCCCACGAGCAGTACTTC,CASSLEATSHEQYF,NA,14,TRBV5-1,many,TRBJ2-7
TGCAGTGCTGCTAAGACCCGACAGGGTCGTCAGCCCCAGCATTTT,CSAAKTRQGRQPQHF,TRBD1,15,TRBV20-1,many,TRBJ1-5
TGTGCCAGCTCACATAACCGGGACAGGGGCAATGAGCAGTTCTTC,CASSHNRDRGNEQFF,TRBD1,15,TRBV18,NA,TRBJ2-1
TGTGCCAGCAAGTGGGGACTTACGCCTTATAATTCACCCCTCCACTTT,CASKWGLTPYNSPLHF,NA,16,TRBV27,many,TRBJ1-6
TGTGCCAGCAGCCGGTGGACAGGGGTTCTTACGCAGTATTTT,CASSRWTGVLTQYF,TRBD1,14,TRBV7-9,many,TRBJ2-3
TGTGCCAGCAGCTTGGACGGGTGGAACACTGAAGCTTTCTTT,CASSLDGWNTEAFF,NA,14,TRBV5-6,many,TRBJ1-1
TGTGCCAGCAGCCAACGATACGGAGATAGCAATCAGCCCCAGCATTTT,CASSQRYGDSNQPQHF,NA,16,TRBV3-1,many,TRBJ1-5
TGTGCCAGCAGCCAGGGGACAGGGGGCAACTATGGCTACACCTTC,CASSQGTGGNYGYTF,TRBD1,15,TRBV4-2,NA,TRBJ1-2
TGCGCCAGCAGCTTGATAGAAACCGGGGACTATGGCTACACCTTC,CASSLIETGDYGYTF,NA,15,TRBV5-1,many,TRBJ1-2
TGTGCCACCAGTGATGGGGATGTGGTCTCCTACAATGAGCAGTTCTTC,CATSDGDVVSYNEQFF,NA,16,TRBV24-1,few,TRBJ2-1
TGTGCCAGCAGCTTAAGCGGGGGGGGCGGCACAGATACGCAGTATTTT,CASSLSGGGGTDTQYF,TRBD2,16,TRBV7-6,many,TRBJ2-3
TGTGCCAGCAGCTTAAGGGGCCCGAGCACAGATACGCAGTATTTT,CASSLRGPSTDTQYF,NA,15,TRBV7-6,few,TRBJ2-3
TGTGCCACCGCCCCGCAGGGAAACTACGAGCAGTACTTC,CATAPQGNYEQYF,NA,13,TRBV10-3,many,TRBJ2-7
TGTGCCAGCCTCCGGGGGGGAGGGGGTCAGCCCCAGCATTTT,CASLRGGGGQPQHF,NA,14,TRBV28,many,TRBJ1-5
TGCGCCAGCAGCCGGACAGGCGACCTAGCCTCTGGGGCCAACGTCCTGACTTTC,CASSRTGDLASGANVLTF,TRBD1,18,TRBV5-1,many,TRBJ2-6
TGTGCCAGCAGCCGGGACAGGGAATACGAGCAGTACTTC,CASSRDREYEQYF,TRBD1,13,TRBV11-3,many,TRBJ2-7
TGTGCCAGCACGAGAAGCGGGGGGCTACAAGAGACCCAGTACTTC,CASTRSGGLQETQYF,TRBD2,15,TRBV2,many,TRBJ2-5
TGCAGTGCTAGACCGGGGGCTCGCACTGAAGCTTTCTTT,CSARPGARTEAFF,NA,13,TRBV20-1,many,TRBJ1-1
TGTGCCAGCAGGCAAGGGGGATTAAGCAATCAGCCCCAGCATTTT,CASRQGGLSNQPQHF,NA,15,TRBV28,many,TRBJ1-5
TGCAGTGCGGCGACGGGACAGTCCACAGATACGCAGTATTTT,CSAATGQSTDTQYF,TRBD1,14,TRBV20-1,many,TRBJ2-3
TGTGCCAGCTCACCCAATAGCTCTGGAAACACCATATATTTT,CASSPNSSGNTIYF,NA,14,TRBV18,many,TRBJ1-3
TGCAGTGCCGAGTTAGCGAGCGAGCAGTTCTTC,CSAELASEQFF,NA,11,TRBV20-1,many,TRBJ2-1
TGCAGTGCTCCGAATCTAGCGCCCGAGCAGTTCTTC,CSAPNLAPEQFF,NA,12,TRBV20-1,many,TRBJ2-1
TGCGCCAGCAGCTTGGAGAGGGGATGGAACACTGAAGCTTTCTTT,CASSLERGWNTEAFF,NA,15,TRBV5-1,many,TRBJ1-1
TGTGCCAGCAGCTTAGAAGCGGGGGGCGATGAGCAGTTCTTC,CASSLEAGGDEQFF,TRBD2,14,TRBV7-9,many,TRBJ2-1
TGTGCCAGTAGTACGGCAGGAGTCCCCTACGAGCAGTACTTC,CASSTAGVPYEQYF,NA,14,TRBV19,many,TRBJ2-7
TGTGCCAGCAGTCTCGGGACAGGGAACCAAGAGACCCAGTACTTC,CASSLGTGNQETQYF,TRBD1,15,TRBV27,NA,TRBJ2-5
TGCAGCGCCCAATTAGTAAGTAATGAGCAGTTCTTC,CSAQLVSNEQFF,NA,12,TRBV29-1,NA,TRBJ2-1
TGTGACACCAGCAGAGCGAGCGGGGGGTCGGTTAATGAGCAGTTCTTC,CDTSRASGGSVNEQFF,TRBD2,16,TRBV15,NA,TRBJ2-1
TGCGCCAGCAGCTTCATGACGGTGAACACCGGGGAGCTGTTTTTT,CASSFMTVNTGELFF,NA,15,TRBV5-1,many,TRBJ2-2
TGCGCCAGCAGGCCCGGGACAGACCATCAGCCCCAGCATTTT,CASRPGTDHQPQHF,TRBD1,14,TRBV5-1,many,TRBJ1-5
TGCGCCAGCAGCCAAGACCCCAAACAGATAGGACTGTTCAATCAGCCCCAGCATTTT,CASSQDPKQIGLFNQPQHF,NA,19,TRBV4-1,many,TRBJ1-5
TGTGCCAGCAGTTCCCAGGGTGGAGTTGATAATGAGCAGTTCTTC,CASSSQGGVDNEQFF,NA,15,TRBV6-5,many,TRBJ2-1
TGTGCCAGCAGTCAGAGTCTGGGGGGGGGTGATAGCAATCAGCCCCAGCATTTT,CASSQSLGGGDSNQPQHF,NA,18,TRBV6-5,many,TRBJ1-5
TGCAGTGCTAAGCGGGGGAGCACAGATACGCAGTATTTT,CSAKRGSTDTQYF,TRBD2,13,TRBV20-1,many,TRBJ2-3
TGTGCCAGCAGTTACATCGGACAGGGTGGAGCTTTCTTT,CASSYIGQGGAFF,TRBD1,13,TRBV6-5,many,TRBJ1-1
TGTGCCAGCCGAACGGACAGGGAAGCTTTCTTT,CASRTDREAFF,TRBD1,11,TRBV7-6,many,TRBJ1-1
TGTGCCAGCAGCCCGAACCCCGGAAAGAAAGTCGACACCGGGGAGCTGTTTTTT,CASSPNPGKKVDTGELFF,NA,18,TRBV7-7,many,TRBJ2-2